This T cell receptor beta chain is from a study of cytomegalovirus exposure and HLA in healthy donors (dated by TCRdb to about 2017). Regarding the complete study: An earlier analysis of some 600 of the donors reported about 280 Gb of sequence data and 95 million to 140 million unique TCR beta sequences obtained from about 179 million T cells. The later analysis used no new phenotypic data to find candidate immune exposures, relying instead on TCR beta sequences and their occurrence across donors. Along with the roughly 700-subject first cohort, a separate validation cohort of over a hundred different subjects was used. The study profiled the T cell repertoires of hundreds of subjects by immunosequencing and related them to cytomegalovirus serostatus. To decide whether each TCR beta V gene segment behaved as functional or pseudogenic, an earlier analysis of approximately 620 of the donors relied on high-throughput TCR beta sequencing. Both class I and class II loci were covered by HLA typing, at four-digit resolution. Every repertoire in the discovery cohort had been generated on one and the same sequencing platform. Donor age, sex, ethnicity and CMV serostatus were compiled together with the repertoire data. The study aimed to test whether cataloging public T cell receptors could reveal signatures of past pathogen exposure. Of the 398 genotyped donors, 75% to 85% were placed in the genetic ancestry cluster associated with self-reported Caucasian donors. Typing coverage varied by locus: roughly 629-640 donors for A, B, C, DRB1 and DQB1; approximately 520 for DQA1; more than 600 for DPA1; approximately 450 for DPB1. Four or five DR-DQ haplotypes were handled as single units for association and clustering, since linkage in the cohort was strong. An early release that covered some 630 HLA-typed donors contained approximately 300 gigabases of sequencing data and about 84 million unique TCR sequences. To predict cytomegalovirus infection status, the study brought together high-throughput TCR immunosequencing, statistical association of individual TCRs with disease status, and machine learning. A later genetic analysis used genome-wide SNP genotypes for 398 of the 666 donors, treating that subset as a discovery cohort. Across about 370 genotyped donors of the cohort, an average of roughly 250,000 unique TCR beta nucleotide sequences per donor were sequenced, and roughly a sixth of those sequences were non-productive. To study patterns of TCR occurrence, a later analysis re-analyzed previously published TCR beta repertoires from 500 to 850 donors and added high-resolution HLA genotyping. Study-wide conclusions, independent of this receptor: Because counts were too low, seventeen rarely observed V segments, including chromosome 9 orphons, were left out of the earlier analysis of about 500 of the donors. According to the authors, the approach could potentially be generalized to other disease states and immunological phenotypes. Roughly uniform sequencing depth across donors was assumed in presence/absence analyses, although this assumption may not hold. An earlier analysis of some 560 of the donors showed that most TCR beta V segments appeared in productive rearrangements either about 90% or about 30% of the time, which broadly matched IMGT annotations. The 87-base-pair reads could not distinguish some IMGT-functional V segments, including TRBV6-2 and TRBV6-3, so those segments were excluded. For the cohort, immune exposure information was limited to CMV serostatus. Because HLA typing was missing for some donors at each locus, association tests included only the typed subset. At a false discovery rate of 0.05, a later analysis linked some 17,000 TCR beta sequences to specific HLA alleles. According to a later analysis, TCR association rates differed among HLA loci, with DRB1 alleles showing the most associated TCRs and HLA-C alleles showing the fewest. Strong co-occurrence of HLA alleles, especially DR and DQ, made assigning TCR associations to individual alleles difficult. A later analysis found that HLA-associated TCR beta chains were more clonally expanded and had lower generation probabilities than equally common non-associated chains. Only TCR beta chains were sequenced in this cohort, and the absence of alpha or paired-chain data limited detectable features. Compared with the 666-donor mean, donors in an Asian-associated ancestry cluster had fewer N-insertions in productive TCRs, according to a later genetic analysis. According to a later analysis, parvovirus B19, influenza, CMV and Epstein-Barr virus appeared linked to several top co-occurrence clusters. A cluster of highly shared sequence variants was judged likely to be a technical artifact of the sequencing pipeline. The classifier was reported to diagnose cytomegalovirus status with high specificity and sensitivity in both the original cohort and the validation cohort. According to a later analysis, most CMV-associated TCR beta chains appeared to be HLA-restricted, and the HLA associations seemed to be driven largely by CMV exposure. Most TCR sequences were seen in very few donors, while some public TCRs were found in many individuals. A further reported finding was that TCR beta sequences accurately predicted the HLA-A and HLA-B alleles for most subjects in the first cohort. V-gene and J-gene trimming of TCR beta chains was associated with a missense DCLRE1C variant in a later genetic analysis, and the association was replicated in an independent cohort. A few of the identified cytomegalovirus-associated TCR beta chains were confirmed in vitro to be specific for cytomegalovirus antigens. Correlated functional status among segregating V segments might be attributable to linkage disequilibrium, but an unknown experimental factor could not be ruled out. The study listed 150 to 200 TCR beta chains as associated with cytomegalovirus.

Libraries came from the immunoSEQ multiplex PCR assay. The multiplex PCR relied on a mix of 60 forward primers for TCR Vbeta segments and 13 reverse primers for TCR Jbeta segments. The CDR3 region of rearranged TCR beta genes was amplified from genomic DNA by a multiplex PCR assay. The amplified TCR beta libraries were sequenced on the Illumina HiSeq System as 87-base-pair reads. The paper's data handling went like this. A later analysis counted tens of millions of unique TCR beta chains across the roughly 700 repertoires, and around 9.9 million of these chains were shared by at least two donors. A nearest-neighbor algorithm error-corrected the raw reads and collapsed the reads into unique sequences, merging closely related sequences to remove PCR and sequencing errors. CDR3 sequences were aligned to IMGT reference sequences to assign V, D and J gene segments. Each retained sequence needed at least a six-nucleotide match to both a V gene segment and a J gene segment. Rearrangements were classified as productive when the CDR3 lacked stop codons and remained in frame with V and J, and all other rearrangements were classified as non-productive. Following IMGT convention, CDR3 was defined as the stretch from the second conserved V-encoded cysteine to the conserved J-encoded phenylalanine. In an earlier analysis of 587 of the donors, sequences lacking an unambiguous match to a single V gene segment were excluded. An earlier analysis of several hundred of the donors called V segments functional above 56.7% productive rearrangements and segregating when the between-donor standard deviation exceeded 5%. A statistical classification framework was developed to diagnose cytomegalovirus status using the catalog of TCR beta chain sequences. A later analysis assigned V and J genes by comparing TCR nucleotide sequences with IMGT/GENE-DB human TR gene sequences. The TCRdist pipeline was used in a later analysis to assign CDR3 sequences and most-parsimonious VDJ recombination scenarios. A later analysis defined each TCR beta chain by its CDR3 amino acid sequence plus V-gene family, and excluded reads lacking a unique V-gene family. To address suspected cross-contamination and a sequencing artifact, a later analysis removed around 600 highly shared, low-generation-probability nucleotide sequences. In a later analysis, a clonal expansion index for each public chain was calculated from normalized within-repertoire ranks of inferred template counts. A later analysis computed generation probabilities with a VDJ recombination model fitted to out-of-frame rearrangements, and checked the results against IGoR. A later analysis scored TCR-TCR, TCR-HLA and TCR-CMV co-occurrence with hypergeometric tests, applying a repertoire-size bias correction to TCR pairs. In a later analysis, false discovery rates were estimated by permuting HLA or CMV assignments 20 times. A later analysis grouped co-occurring TCRs with DBSCAN, adding TCRdist sequence similarity when clustering within HLA-allele-positive subsets. Co-occurrence clustering excluded repertoires with fewer than 30,000 or more than 120,000 public chains, plus five with anomalous nucleotide sharing. TCRdb limited this immuneACCESS table to in-frame rearrangements with V and J called. A share of clones is missing; checked studies link under half to unresolved V genes, and the rest is unexplained. The V and J calls and the clone size are those of that table, but D and trimming were determined from the DNA. This sample holds about 140,000 clones; 79% were observed only once. 1.1% of the sample comes from the top ten.

The junction shows trimming of 4 bases on V and 2 bases on J, plus 11 bases between the germline ends. The CDR3 runs 13 residues from the cysteine to the phenylalanine. Only the CDR3 DNA stays, 39 bases, in frame from base 1. For CDR1 and CDR2, the germline V gene (reference sequence) lists GTSNPN and SVGIG. The cohort was made up of 650 to 700 healthy bone marrow donors. At the time of sampling, all cohort members were nominally healthy, though unrecorded immune exposures were likely present. The donor tested CMV seronegative, placing the donor among the approximately 400 seronegative members of the cohort. Each donor provided a peripheral blood sample, and peripheral blood mononuclear cells were used for TCR beta sequencing. Genomic DNA extraction from the blood cell samples was performed with the Qiagen DNeasy Blood Extraction Kit. As to this clone: Its antigen remains undetermined. No base quality information exists; no much larger clone differs at one position.

The sequencing input was PBMCs. The TCR comes from a male donor in good health and CMV-seronegative. Recombination linked TRBV30 to TRBJ2-5; TRBD1 might be the D gene, on 6 matching bases. The DNA is as follows: TGTGCCTGGACAAGAGGGGGACAAGAGACCCAGTACTTC. Its translation reads: CAWTRGGQETQYF.